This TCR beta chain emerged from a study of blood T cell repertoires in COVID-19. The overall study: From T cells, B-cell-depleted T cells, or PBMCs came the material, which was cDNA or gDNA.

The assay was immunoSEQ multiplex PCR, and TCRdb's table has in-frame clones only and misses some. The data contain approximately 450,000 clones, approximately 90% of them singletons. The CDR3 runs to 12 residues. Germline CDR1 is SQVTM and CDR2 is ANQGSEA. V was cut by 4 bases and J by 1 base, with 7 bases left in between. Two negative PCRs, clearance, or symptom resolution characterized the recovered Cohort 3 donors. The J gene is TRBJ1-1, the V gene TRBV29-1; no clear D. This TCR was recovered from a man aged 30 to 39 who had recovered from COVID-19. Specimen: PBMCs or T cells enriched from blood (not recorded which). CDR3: CSVGLTNTEAFF. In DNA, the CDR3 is TGCAGCGTTGGACTTACGAACACTGAAGCTTTCTTT.